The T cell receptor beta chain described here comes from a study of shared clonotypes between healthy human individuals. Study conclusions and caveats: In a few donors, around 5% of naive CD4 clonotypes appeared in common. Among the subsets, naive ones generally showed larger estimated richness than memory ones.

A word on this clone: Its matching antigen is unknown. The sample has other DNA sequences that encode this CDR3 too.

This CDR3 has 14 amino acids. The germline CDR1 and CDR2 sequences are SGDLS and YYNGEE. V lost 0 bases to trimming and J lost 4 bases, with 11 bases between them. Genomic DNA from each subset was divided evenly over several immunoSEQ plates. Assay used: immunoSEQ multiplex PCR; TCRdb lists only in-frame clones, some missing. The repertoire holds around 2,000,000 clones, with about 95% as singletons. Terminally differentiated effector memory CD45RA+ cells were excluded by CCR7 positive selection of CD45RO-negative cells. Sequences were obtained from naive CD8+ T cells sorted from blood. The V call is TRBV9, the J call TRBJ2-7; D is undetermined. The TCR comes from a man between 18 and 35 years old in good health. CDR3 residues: CASSVGSSPYEQYF. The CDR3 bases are TGTGCCAGCAGCGTAGGAAGTAGCCCTTACGAGCAGTACTTC.